The present entry profiles one T cell receptor (beta chain) with its context. Germline V gene data show CDR1 as SGDLS and CDR2 as YYNGEE. The CDR3 consists of 19 residues. V was pared by 3 bases and J by 0 bases, with 13 bases of the junction left unmatched. This entry comes from a study of cytomegalovirus exposure and HLA in healthy donors. The study ran its PCR with 60 Vbeta and 13 Jbeta primers. The table came from immunoSEQ multiplex PCR; TCRdb's copy has only in-frame clones and leaves some out. This table holds over 85,000 clones, about 80% found once. This sequence joins TRBV9 and TRBJ1-4; 8 positions agree with TRBD1. The receptor was derived from a man younger than 45 in good health and CMV-seronegative. What was sequenced was PBMCs. The CDR3 DNA reads TGTGCCAGCAGCGGTAGGGTACAGGGGGGAGACGCAACTAATGAAAAACTGTTTTTT. Its translation is CASSGRVQGGDATNEKLFF.